This T cell receptor (beta chain) was recorded in a study of shared clonotypes between healthy human individuals. Study-wide results and limits: Few donors restricted represented genetic and exposure-history diversity. Investigators collected only blood, and repertoires in tissues likely differ. Clonotypes shared by all four donors outscored non-shared clonotypes in generation probability.

A word on this clone: The antigen is undetermined.

Method: immunoSEQ multiplex PCR; TCRdb's copy keeps in-frame clones and lacks some. This repertoire shows approximately 2.5 million clones, roughly 93% found once; its top ten account for about 0.38%. Trimming pared 7 bases from V and 1 base from J, leaving 12 bases between. CDR3 length equals 14 residues. CDR1 is LNHDA, CDR2 SQIVND, per germline (reference sequence). This chain joins TRBV19 and TRBJ2-3; perhaps TRBD2 as D (5 bases). The clonotype originates from a man younger than 35 in good health. Some clones in this sample may be carry-over from other donors' samples. Sample: naive CD4+ T cells from PBMCs. The subset: CD45RA+ positively selected. The CDR3, as DNA: TGTGCCAGTAATCGGATGAGGGGCACAGATACGCAGTATTTT. Protein product: CASNRMRGTDTQYF.